A single sample is the source of the 29 T cell receptor beta chains below, sequenced in a study of shared clonotypes between healthy human individuals. The method was immunoSEQ multiplex PCR; TCRdb's version includes in-frame clones alone and lacks a portion of them. The data show about 1,500,000 clones, more than 95% seen once. Sequencing was done on a sample of naive CD4+ T cells sorted from blood. Stated subset: CD45RA+ positively selected. These receptor sequences come from a man younger than 45 in good health.

V usage is TRBV19 and J usage is TRBJ1-5; D might be TRBD1 (5 bases). This CDR3 comprises 15 residues. Trimming took off 5 bases at V and 3 bases at J, with 14 bases between the two ends. Per the germline V gene, CDR1 is LNHDA and CDR2 is SQIVND (reference sequence). CDR3 coding DNA: TGTGCCAGTAGTCATAAAGACAGTTTCAATCAGCCCCAGCATTTT. Amino acids: CASSHKDSFNQPQHF.

This clone was observed once. The chain recombines TRBV7-8 with TRBJ1-2, with D perhaps matching TRBD1 (6 bases). Trimming removed 4 bases at V and 7 bases at J, with 22 bases between. Germline CDR1 SGHVS, CDR2 FQNEAQ. This CDR3 region has 16 residues. The CDR3 sequence: CASSSLLRGSIGGYTF. In DNA, the CDR3 is TGTGCCAGCAGCTCCCTACTCAGGGGAAGTATCGGTGGCTACACCTTC.

The chain is built from TRBV6-5 and TRBJ2-4; D ambiguous. The CDR3 is 14 amino acids. The germline CDR1 and CDR2 sequences are MNHEY and SVGAGI. The V gene lost 8 bases and the J gene lost 5 bases, with 16 bases spanning the gap. CDR3 DNA sequence: TGTGCCAGCGCCTCGGATTGGGAACAAAACATTCAGTACTTC. Its translation: CASASDWEQNIQYF.

This chain links TRBV5-6 with TRBJ2-7, with D maybe TRBD1 (6 bases). CDR1 and CDR2 from the germline V gene are SGHDT and YYEEEE. This CDR3 contains 13 residues. V lost 2 bases, J lost 2 bases, and 8 bases lay in between. DNA of the CDR3: TGTGCCAGCAGCTTACAGGGCCCCTACGAGCAGTACTTC. Translation gives CASSLQGPYEQYF. Using reference TRBV5-6 and TRBJ2-7 for the parts outside the CDR3, the full variable domain is DAGVTQSPTHLIKTRGQQVTLRCSPKSGHDTVSWYQQALGQGPQFIFQYYEEEERQRGNFPDRFSGHQFPNYSSELNVNALLLGDSALYLCASSLQGPYEQYFGPGTRLTVT.

The chain has TRBV9 and TRBJ2-7; the D is unclear. Germline lookup yields CDR1 SGDLS and CDR2 YYNGEE. Trimming cost V 7 bases and J 7 bases, with 21 bases left between them. The CDR3 extends over 14 amino acids. The CDR3 sequence: CASAPGPPTIEQYF. The CDR3 DNA follows: TGTGCCAGCGCTCCCGGGCCCCCTACGATAGAGCAGTACTTC.

This clone has a single count. The chain links TRBV29-1 to TRBJ1-2, with D uncertain. CDR1 is SQVTM and CDR2 is ANQGSEA in the germline V gene. This CDR3 comprises 16 residues. V dropped 0 bases and J dropped 8 bases, with 22 bases sitting between them. CDR3 region: CSVEDAGSVFNRGYTF. DNA for the CDR3: TGCAGCGTTGAAGATGCAGGATCGGTCTTTAACCGGGGCTACACCTTC.

The chain uses TRBV6-5 and TRBJ2-7; 13 nucleotides match TRBD2. The J segment lost 10 bases and the V segment lost 3 bases, leaving 9 bases of the junction unmatched. Germline CDR1 is MNHEY and CDR2 is SVGAGI. The CDR3 totals 15 residues. Here the CDR3 reads CASSYSQTSGRPQYF. The CDR3 nucleotides are TGTGCCAGCAGTTATTCGCAGACTAGCGGGAGGCCACAGTACTTC.

The chain links TRBV28 to TRBJ1-1; D gene unclear. The V gene lost 6 bases and the J gene lost 8 bases, with 13 bases spanning the gap. The CDR3 consists of 12 residues. Germline V gene data show CDR1 as MDHEN and CDR2 as SYDVKM. The chain's CDR3 is CASRWAGAEAFF. The CDR3 coding sequence is TGTGCCAGCAGGTGGGCGGGCGCCGAAGCTTTCTTT.

CDR3 residues: CASSTDRAPYF. As DNA, the CDR3 is TGTGCCAGCAGCACGGACAGGGCCCCGTACTTC. V is TRBV7-9 and J is TRBJ2-7, with 8 nucleotides matching TRBD1. The CDR3 loop spans 11 amino acids. J was trimmed by 12 bases and V by 5 bases; bases with no gene match: 6. Germline CDR1 and CDR2: SEHNR and FQNEAQ (reference sequence).

The V gene is TRBV13, the J gene TRBJ2-3; perhaps TRBD1 as D (5 bases). The V and J ends lost 5 bases and 0 bases respectively, with 6 bases between them. In germline, CDR1 is PRHDT, CDR2 FYEKMQ (reference sequence). The CDR3 has 13 residues. In DNA, the CDR3 is TGTGCCAGCAGCCAGGGAAGCACAGATACGCAGTATTTT. It translates to CASSQGSTDTQYF.

This sequence joins TRBV14 and TRBJ2-1, with D tentatively TRBD2 (6 bases). V lost 4 bases, J lost 4 bases, and 17 bases lay in between. The V gene's germline CDR1 is SGHDN and CDR2 FVKESK. This CDR3 is built from 16 residues. The CDR3 bases are TGTGCCAGCAGCCGGGCTGGAGGGAGGCAGTACAATGAGCAGTTCTTC. Amino acid sequence: CASSRAGGRQYNEQFF.

V is TRBV28 and J is TRBJ1-5; 11 bases line up with TRBD1. Germline V lookup: CDR1 MDHEN, CDR2 SYDVKM. The CDR3 is 15 amino acids. V lost 6 bases, J lost 3 bases, and 4 bases stayed unmatched. The CDR3 DNA is TGTGCCAGCAGAAGGACAGGGGGCGACAATCAGCCCCAGCATTTT. It is translated as CASRRTGGDNQPQHF.

The chain recombines TRBV5-1 with TRBJ2-7; 9 positions match TRBD1. CDR3 length equals 15 residues. Germline CDR1 and CDR2: SGHRS and YFSETQ. The junction had 7 bases not matched to a gene; V was cut back by 3 bases and J by 3 bases. CDR3 in DNA: TGCGCCAGCAGCTCCCTCCAGACAGGGGGCTACGAGCAGTACTTC. Translation gives CASSSLQTGGYEQYF.

This chain links TRBV15 with TRBJ2-3; D remains unclear. The CDR3 consists of 13 residues. From germline, CDR1 is LNHNV and CDR2 YYDKDF (reference sequence). The V gene lost 2 bases and the J gene lost 2 bases, with 5 bases spanning the gap. Here the CDR3 reads CATSRPNTDTQYF. Here the CDR3 DNA reads TGTGCCACCAGCAGACCCAACACAGATACGCAGTATTTT.

CDR3 coding DNA: TGTGCCAGCAGTTCCCCACCCTCCTATGGCTACACCTTC. Translating gives CASSSPPSYGYTF. The rearrangement links TRBV27 to TRBJ1-2; D unresolved. V lost 4 bases and J 4 bases, leaving 10 bases between the germline ends. Germline V gene data show CDR1 as MNHEY and CDR2 as SMNVEV (reference sequence). The CDR3 contains 13 residues.

V and J are TRBV27 and TRBJ2-7; TRBD1 matches at 10 bases. CDR1 is MNHEY and CDR2 is SMNVEV in the germline V gene (reference sequence). The CDR3 has 16 residues. After removal of 5 bases from V and 4 bases from J, the junction contained 11 bases not matched to a gene. The CDR3, as DNA: TGTGCCAGCAGTCTCGGGCGTGGGACAGGGGATTACGAGCAGTACTTC. Amino acid sequence: CASSLGRGTGDYEQYF.

The chain employs TRBV19 and TRBJ1-2; no firm D call. The germline V gene has CDR1 LNHDA and CDR2 SQIVND (reference sequence). The CDR3 consists of 12 residues. Trimming shortened V by 5 bases and J by 14 bases, and 18 bases separated the two germline ends. CDR3 DNA sequence: TGTGCCAGTAGTCCCCTCCCGGGTAATTTGACCTTC. Translation: CASSPLPGNLTF.

The rearrangement joins TRBV29-1 to TRBJ2-1, with 11 bases lining up with TRBD2. Germline CDR1 and CDR2: SQVTM and ANQGSEA. The V segment lost 5 bases and the J segment 1 base; nucleotides outside the gene matches: 13. CDR3 length: 18 residues. The CDR3 DNA follows: TGCAGCGTTCTGACTAGCGGGAAAGGTGGAGGTTCCTACAATGAGCAGTTCTTC. Protein sequence: CSVLTSGKGGGSYNEQFF.

The chain joins TRBV25-1 to TRBJ2-7, with TRBD2 matching 12 bases. The CDR3 totals 16 residues. The V gene's germline CDR1 is MGHDK and CDR2 SYGVNS. J was trimmed by 6 bases and V by 1 base; bases with no gene match: 7. DNA of the CDR3: TGTGCCAGCAGTGAATGGCCTAGCGGGAGGGCCTCCGAGCAGTACTTC. Amino acids: CASSEWPSGRASEQYF.

The chain has TRBV5-4 and TRBJ2-1, with D hard to call. The CDR3 spans 15 residues. Germline V lookup: CDR1 SGHNT, CDR2 YYREEE (reference sequence). Trimming stripped 1 base from V and 3 bases from J, with 11 bases between. The CDR3 coding sequence is TGTGCCAGCAGCTTGTCGGCGGACCGCTACAATGAGCAGTTCTTC. Translation: CASSLSADRYNEQFF.

V usage is TRBV4-1 and J usage is TRBJ2-3; a weak D match, TRBD1 (5 bases). In germline, CDR1 is MGHRA, CDR2 YSYEKL. CDR3 length: 15 amino acids. Trimming pared 2 bases from V and 4 bases from J, leaving 13 bases between. The CDR3 DNA follows: TGCGCCAGCAGCCAACAGGGTCCCACAGCAGATACGCAGTATTTT. Translation gives CASSQQGPTADTQYF.

This clone was counted once. The J gene is TRBJ2-5, the V gene TRBV5-6; D is perhaps TRBD2 (7 bases). The V end was cut by 2 bases, the J end by 2 bases, with 13 bases between. The germline gives CDR1 SGHDT, CDR2 YYEEEE. The CDR3 totals 15 residues. The CDR3 loop reads CASSFSRGGQETQYF. The CDR3 nucleotides are TGTGCCAGCAGCTTTTCTAGGGGGGGACAAGAGACCCAGTACTTC.

V usage is TRBV7-3 and J usage is TRBJ2-2; maybe TRBD2 (6 bases). Germline loops: CDR1 SGHTA, CDR2 FQGTGA. CDR3 length: 16 amino acids. V lost 5 bases and J lost 3, with 16 bases in between. CDR3 coding DNA: TGTGCCAGCAGCCCGAATCCGGGACTGGACACCGGGGAGCTGTTTTTT. It encodes CASSPNPGLDTGELFF.

The V gene is TRBV2, the J gene TRBJ1-2; D call uncertain. V was shortened by 6 bases and J by 5 bases, with 16 bases between the two germline ends. The germline CDR1 and CDR2 sequences are SNHLY and FYNNEI. CDR3 length: 14 residues. CDR3 sequence reads: CASREDGVGYGYTF. DNA for the CDR3: TGTGCCAGCAGAGAGGACGGTGTTGGATATGGCTACACCTTC.

V gene TRBV28 combines with J gene TRBJ1-2; 8 nucleotides align to TRBD1. The CDR3 consists of 16 residues. In germline, CDR1 is MDHEN, CDR2 SYDVKM. V lost 5 bases and J lost 5; bases outside the gene matches: 13. Here the CDR3 reads CASSVPGQASAYGYTF. The CDR3, as DNA: TGTGCCAGCAGTGTACCGGGACAGGCTTCTGCGTATGGCTACACCTTC.

This chain uses TRBV28 with TRBJ1-2; unclear D gene. The V end lost 1 base, the J end lost 8 bases, and 14 bases lay between the germline ends. This CDR3 region has 14 residues. CDR1 and CDR2 from the germline V gene are MDHEN and SYDVKM. CDR3: CASSLSYYLGGYTF. As DNA, the CDR3 is TGTGCCAGCAGTTTATCCTATTACTTGGGGGGCTACACCTTC.

This clone was counted once. This rearrangement joins TRBV11-3 to TRBJ2-7; 10 bases fit TRBD1. CDR3 length: 13 amino acids. CDR1 and CDR2 (germline): SGHNT, YENEEA. Trimming took 5 bases from V and 7 from J; bases not matched to a gene: 5. Written as DNA, the CDR3 is TGTGCCAGCAGCAGACAGGGGGCAGGGGAGCAGTACTTC. Its protein is CASSRQGAGEQYF.

The V call is TRBV15, the J call TRBJ1-4; 10 bases are shared with TRBD1. Germline lookup yields CDR1 LNHNV and CDR2 YYDKDF (reference sequence). V lost 3 bases to trimming and J lost 4 bases; unmatched junction nucleotides: 2. This CDR3 has 15 residues. The DNA for the CDR3 is TGTGCCACCAGCAGGCGGACAGGGGGTAATGAAAAACTGTTTTTT. Translated, it gives CATSRRTGGNEKLFF. Looking up the rest from reference TRBV15 and TRBJ1-4 gives the full variable domain: DAMVIQNPRYQVTQFGKPVTLSCSQTLNHNVMYWYQQKSSQAPKLLFHYYDKDFNNEADTPDNFQSRRPNTSFCFLDIRSPGLGDTAMYLCATSRRTGGNEKLFFGSGTQLSVL.

This chain uses TRBV30 with TRBJ1-2; 7 positions agree with TRBD1. The CDR3 length is 15 residues. Trimming removed 4 bases from V and 0 bases from J; junction bases left unmatched: 8. Germline CDR1 reads GTSNPN; CDR2 reads SVGIG (reference sequence). CDR3 in amino acids: CAWNRRGRTNYGYTF. In nucleotides, the CDR3 is TGTGCCTGGAATCGTAGGGGGCGGACTAACTATGGCTACACCTTC.